This T cell receptor beta chain was recovered during a study of T-cell reconstitution after alpha-beta-depleted transplantation in children (dated by TCRdb to the mid-2010s). Regarding the complete study: Using TCR repertoire profiling, the study quantitatively followed how T-cell immune reconstitution unfolded in children after TCRalphabeta/CD19-depleted allogeneic hematopoietic cell transplantation. Here is what the overall study found, with its caveats: The frequencies of hyperexpanded clones fell over the following months, and after one year, T-cell counts and TCRbeta diversity were mostly attributed to newly produced T cells. In some patients, the high TCRbeta diversity seen at day 60 was put down to recipient T cells and intrathymic progenitors that had survived conditioning. The apparently early alphabetaT-cell count recovery about two months after transplant was reportedly dependent on only several hundred rapidly expanded clones derived from non-depleted graft cells.

This clonotype has more than one count but fewer than ten. Its target antigen remains unknown. The input lacks base qualities; no much larger clone sits a single base away. Receptor amplification or capture employed PCR. The run used an Illumina HiSeq 2500. To normalize quantification of the TCRbeta repertoire, the TCR libraries were built with molecular barcoding that relied on unique molecular identifiers. In-frame beta chains were kept once TCRdb had trimmed the public reads at Q25 with fastp and called clones with MiXCR. Rows are combined by CDR3 protein, so each entry shows the most common genes and DNA. This sample gives hundreds of thousands of distinct CDR3 sequences in total; about 25% of them show up just once. The top ten hold less than 3.5% of the sample. The sample's treatment or condition label, decoded: allogeneic hematopoietic cell transplantation with graft depleted of TCRalphabeta T cells and CD19 B cells. Transplant recipients were children who received TCRalphabeta/CD19-depleted allogeneic hematopoietic cell grafts.

The receptor's source is a girl aged 2-10 years with Fanconi anemia, due to receive a stem cell transplant. The material was PBMCs, obtained before TCRalphabeta/CD19-depleted stem cell transplant.

The CDR3 region has the sequence CASSSPLLAIHTQYF. The nucleotides read TGTGCCAGCAGTTCCCCCCTACTAGCTATCCATACGCAGTATTTT. The chain uses TRBV12-3 or TRBV12-4 and TRBJ2-3; the D gene is perhaps TRBD2, on 6 matching bases. Inclusive of the bounding cysteine and phenylalanine, the CDR3 is 15 residues long. The read is trimmed to its CDR3 DNA, 45 bases read in frame from base 1. V and J are truncated by 4 bases and 7 bases respectively, leaving an intervening sequence of 18 bases.